A selection of T cell receptor beta chains follows, all from one sample in a study of blood T cell repertoires in COVID-19. Sequencing was performed with immunoSEQ multiplex PCR; in TCRdb, only in-frame clones are kept and a portion is missing. This table holds around 310,000 clones, 89% found once. Sequenced sample: PBMCs or T cells enriched from blood (not recorded which). These receptors all come from a woman in her 40s who had recovered from COVID-19. The CDR3 runs from the conserved cysteine through the conserved F or W. The D gene is left open where the match is weak. Not every row has a clone size; where given, it reads once, few, many or a size class.

size,D,V,J,CDR3,DNA
.,.,TRBV5-1,TRBJ1-5,CASSLDGSNQPQHF,TGCGCCAGCAGCTTGGACGGTAGCAATCAGCCCCAGCATTTT
few,TRBD1,TRBV7-2,TRBJ1-1,CASSTTGTVPNTEAFF,TGTGCCAGCAGTACAACAGGGACAGTCCCGAACACTGAAGCTTTCTTT
once,TRBD1,TRBV7-2,TRBJ2-2,CASSLTGGVGELFF,TGTGCCAGCAGCTTAACAGGGGGCGTCGGGGAGCTGTTTTTT
.,.,TRBV30,TRBJ2-5,CAWSVRVKETQYF,TGTGCCTGGAGTGTGAGAGTTAAAGAGACCCAGTACTTC
.,.,TRBV15,TRBJ2-5,CATSRDHRGNLRVRAETQYF,TGTGCCACCAGCAGAGATCATCGGGGGAATCTCCGGGTTAGGGCAGAGACCCAGTACTTC
.,.,TRBV6-1,TRBJ1-2,CASSETGGTNYGYTF,TGTGCCAGCAGTGAAACAGGCGGCACTAACTATGGCTACACCTTC
.,.,TRBV27,TRBJ2-2,CASGLFNTGELFF,TGTGCCAGCGGACTCTTCAACACCGGGGAGCTGTTTTTT
.,.,TRBV24-1,TRBJ2-7,CATSDLWVVRGYEQYF,TGTGCCACCAGTGATTTGTGGGTTGTCAGGGGCTACGAGCAGTACTTC
.,TRBD1,TRBV10-3,TRBJ1-1,CAISELDRDHTEAFF,TGTGCCATCAGTGAGCTTGACAGGGACCACACTGAAGCTTTCTTT
.,.,TRBV21-1,TRBJ1-5,CASSKPSSGGSEPQHF,TGTGCCAGCAGCAAGCCATCATCAGGGGGTAGCGAGCCCCAGCATTTT
.,TRBD2,TRBV7-2,TRBJ2-1,CASNLPGLAKNNEQFF,TGTGCCAGCAATCTTCCGGGACTAGCTAAAAACAATGAGCAGTTCTTC
.,.,TRBV12-3/TRBV12-4,TRBJ1-5,CASRQRGNQPQHF,TGTGCCAGCAGACAGCGGGGGAATCAGCCCCAGCATTTT
.,.,TRBV30,TRBJ2-7,CAWSMTSRDEQYF,TGTGCCTGGAGTATGACAAGCAGGGACGAGCAGTACTTC
.,.,TRBV4-1,TRBJ2-1,CASSLIGLRDEQFF,TGCGCCAGCAGCCTGATCGGCCTTCGGGATGAGCAGTTCTTC
.,TRBD2,TRBV7-3,TRBJ2-1,CASSLAGGAPHNEQFF,TGTGCCAGCAGCTTAGCCGGGGGGGCACCCCACAATGAGCAGTTCTTC
.,TRBD2,TRBV6-4,TRBJ2-3,CASSEFSGRSDTQYF,TGTGCCAGCAGTGAGTTCAGCGGGAGGTCAGATACGCAGTATTTT
.,.,TRBV19,TRBJ2-5,CASSWGSGGLGTQYF,TGTGCCAGTAGTTGGGGCAGTGGTGGGTTGGGGACCCAGTACTTC
few,.,TRBV18,TRBJ2-7,CASSPTTGSDYEQYF,TGTGCCAGCTCACCGACCACAGGGAGTGACTACGAGCAGTACTTC
.,TRBD1,TRBV7-8,TRBJ1-5,CASSILQGQNQPQHF,TGTGCCAGCAGCATACTACAGGGGCAGAATCAGCCCCAGCATTTT
.,TRBD2,TRBV10-2,TRBJ2-1,CASRARTSGGVDEQFF,TGCGCCAGCAGGGCTCGGACTAGCGGGGGGGTGGATGAGCAGTTCTTC
.,TRBD2,TRBV4-3,TRBJ2-1,CASSPTAGANEQFF,TGCGCCAGCAGCCCGACCGCGGGAGCCAATGAGCAGTTCTTC
once,.,TRBV29-1,TRBJ2-7,CSVEEGAEQYF,TGCAGCGTTGAAGAGGGAGCCGAGCAGTACTTC
once,TRBD2,TRBV4-1,TRBJ2-3,CASSQGVSGGAGTDTQYF,TGCGCCAGCAGCCAAGGGGTTAGCGGGGGGGCAGGGACAGATACGCAGTATTTT
.,TRBD1,TRBV19,TRBJ1-5,CASSMTGDSNQPQHF,TGTGCCAGTAGTATGACAGGGGATAGCAATCAGCCCCAGCATTTT
.,.,TRBV7-5,TRBJ2-2,CARSPDRGQNTGELFF,TGTGCCAGAAGCCCAGACAGGGGACAGAACACCGGGGAGCTGTTTTTT
few,TRBD1,TRBV7-9,TRBJ1-4,CASSFTGVSNEKLFF,TGTGCCAGCAGCTTTACAGGGGTCTCTAATGAAAAACTGTTTTTT
.,TRBD1,TRBV2,TRBJ2-2,CASRPGTANTGELFF,TGTGCCAGCAGACCCGGGACAGCTAACACCGGGGAGCTGTTTTTT
once,TRBD1,TRBV11-2,TRBJ2-7,CASSNRDRASYEQYF,TGTGCCAGCAGCAACCGGGACAGGGCCTCCTACGAGCAGTACTTC
.,TRBD2,TRBV27,TRBJ2-5,CASSLSRGLETQYF,TGTGCCAGCAGTTTATCGCGGGGGTTAGAGACCCAGTACTTC
.,.,TRBV12-5,TRBJ1-5,CASGLVPRQGNQPQHF,TGTGCTAGTGGTTTGGTCCCTAGACAGGGCAATCAGCCCCAGCATTTT
.,TRBD1,TRBV4-1,TRBJ2-1,CASSRQRDRLLYNEQFF,TGCGCCAGCAGCCGGCAACGGGACAGGTTATTGTACAATGAGCAGTTCTTC
.,TRBD1,TRBV12-5,TRBJ2-5,CASGIQGYQETQYF,TGTGCTAGTGGTATACAGGGGTACCAAGAGACCCAGTACTTC
many,TRBD1,TRBV19,TRBJ1-2,CASSGTGGYGYTF,TGTGCCAGTAGCGGGACAGGGGGCTATGGCTACACCTTC
.,TRBD1,TRBV6-4,TRBJ2-5,CASSATGGAETQYF,TGTGCCAGCAGCGCCACAGGGGGCGCGGAGACCCAGTACTTC
.,TRBD2,TRBV9,TRBJ2-3,CASSVVLAGSTDTQYF,TGTGCCAGCAGCGTAGTTCTAGCGGGAAGCACAGATACGCAGTATTTT
.,.,TRBV7-3,TRBJ2-3,CASSLRGGTDTQYF,TGTGCCAGCAGCTTAAGGGGGGGCACAGATACGCAGTATTTT
.,.,TRBV1,TRBJ1-2,CTSSHAQGKGYTF,TGCACCAGCAGCCACGCACAGGGCAAGGGCTACACCTTC